This T cell receptor beta chain appears in the sequencing data of a study of breast tumors, draining lymph nodes, adjacent tissues (TCRdb year 2016). Context from the whole study: TCR beta repertoires were compared across tumor, adjacent nontumor tissue and axillary lymph nodes obtained from breast cancer patients. The study was designed to assess the relationships and possible T-cell exchange between tumor, surrounding tissue and draining lymph node repertoires in human breast cancer.

At least ten counts were recorded for this clonotype. Its antigen specificity is not known. Base qualities were left out, and no much larger clone turns up one base away. Sequencing was carried out with an Illumina HiSeq 2000. TCR beta chain libraries were generated by multiplex PCR amplification. The amplified TCR beta chain products were analyzed by high-throughput sequencing. TCRdb passed the public sequencing reads through fastp at Q25 and MiXCR, retaining productive beta sequences. CDR3 protein duplicates are merged, each entry listing the most common genes and DNA. This sample is represented by fewer than 200,000 distinct CDR3 sequences; around a third of them were singletons. The ten largest clones capture approximately 4.3% of the sample. Lymph node samples came from the axillary draining lymph nodes of breast cancer patients. The investigation overall reported the following: Tumor and nontumor tissue repertoires were significantly more similar in luminal-like than in basal-like breast cancer. A scenario in which most tumor T cells derive from the lymph node and then expand within tumor tissue was judged to be consistent with the data. Tumors showed preferential V and J gene usage, and their T-cell repertoire diversity fell below that of lymph nodes yet above that of nontumor tissue. The conclusion that tumor T cells originate in lymph nodes was framed as consistent with a hypothesis rather than directly demonstrated.

Reading the germline V gene gives CDR1 SGHTA and CDR2 FQGTGA. Inclusive of the bounding cysteine and phenylalanine, the CDR3 is 15 residues long. The kept DNA is CDR3 alone, 45 bases in frame from the first base. Trimming takes 3 bases off V and 8 bases off J; junction bases not matched to a gene: 3. The specimen was axillary lymph node tissue. The origin of this receptor is a female donor with breast cancer. Some clones in this sample may be carry-over from other donors' samples. The chain employs TRBV7-3 and TRBJ2-1; the central 14 bases match TRBD2. This receptor carries the CDR3 CASSFTGLAGDEQFF. The sequence in DNA is TGTGCCAGCAGCTTCACGGGACTAGCGGGAGATGAGCAGTTCTTC.